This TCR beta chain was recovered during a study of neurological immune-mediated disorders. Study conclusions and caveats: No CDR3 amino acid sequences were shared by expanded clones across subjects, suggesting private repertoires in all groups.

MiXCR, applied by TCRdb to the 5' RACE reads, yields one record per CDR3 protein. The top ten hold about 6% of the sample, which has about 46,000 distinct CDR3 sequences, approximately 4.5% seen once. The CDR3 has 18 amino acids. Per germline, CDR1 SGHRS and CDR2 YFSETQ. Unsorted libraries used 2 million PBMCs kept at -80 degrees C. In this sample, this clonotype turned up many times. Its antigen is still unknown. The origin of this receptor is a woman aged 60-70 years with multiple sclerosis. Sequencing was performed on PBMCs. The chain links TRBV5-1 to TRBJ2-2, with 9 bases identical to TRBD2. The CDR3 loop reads CAAAGWLAGRTNTGELFF. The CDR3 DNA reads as TGCGCAGCTGCAGGGTGGCTAGCGGGACGAACGAACACCGGGGAGCTGTTTTTT.